The 4 T cell receptor beta chains below come from one sample, sequenced in a study of memory CD4+ T cells and cytomegalovirus serostatus. The sort gate was single viable CD3+CD4+CD8-CD45RO+ cells for memory CD4+ T cells. Assay: immunoSEQ multiplex PCR; the TCRdb copy retains only in-frame clones and omits some. Of tens of thousands of clones detected, around 79% appear once; the ten largest clones hold over 2%. The specimen was memory CD4+ T cells from blood. These TCRs come from an adult in good health and CMV-seropositive.

The gene calls are TRBV4-2 and TRBJ2-1; D is undetermined. Germline CDR1 reads LGHNA; CDR2 reads YNFKEQ. Trimming removed 0 bases at V and 9 bases at J, with 6 bases between. This CDR3 is built from 12 residues. CDR3 coding DNA: TGTGCCAGCAGCCAAGATAGGAGTGAGCAGTTCTTC. This sequence encodes CASSQDRSEQFF.

The V call is TRBV4-2, the J call TRBJ2-3; 7 nucleotides align to TRBD2. The germline gives CDR1 LGHNA, CDR2 YNFKEQ. Trimming at V came to 3 bases and at J to 4 bases, leaving 4 bases not matched to a gene. This CDR3 spans 14 amino acids. The CDR3 is CASSQGEGPDTQYF. DNA for the CDR3: TGTGCCAGCAGCCAGGGGGAGGGGCCAGATACGCAGTATTTT.

In DNA, the CDR3 is TGTGCCACAAGGGGCGTACCCGGGGAGCTGTTTTTT. Translation gives CATRGVPGELFF. This chain uses TRBV25-1 with TRBJ2-2, with D tentatively TRBD1 (5 bases). The CDR3 is 12 amino acids. Germline V gives CDR1 MGHDK, CDR2 SYGVNS. V shed 10 bases and J shed 6 bases, with 12 bases lying between them.

This clone was detected many times. The V call is TRBV19, the J call TRBJ2-1, with 7 bases identical to TRBD1. Germline CDR1 LNHDA, CDR2 SQIVND (reference sequence). This CDR3 region has 14 residues. The ends lost 2 bases at V and 4 bases at J; junction bases unmatched: 2. Here the CDR3 reads CASSITGVYNEQFF. The CDR3 coding sequence is TGTGCCAGTAGTATAACAGGGGTGTACAATGAGCAGTTCTTC.